The clone carrying this T cell receptor (beta chain) was counted only a few times. Its target is not known. The data were taken from a study of cytomegalovirus exposure and HLA in healthy donors. Turning to the study itself: There were some 81 million unique TCRs (from HLA-typed donors) in an early data release. The study's findings and limits: Among TCR beta chains of equal frequency, HLA-associated ones were more clonally expanded in a later analysis. For most TCR sequences rarity was the rule, although some public TCRs occurred in many donors.

Use of 60 Vbeta and 13 Jbeta primers characterized the PCR. Clones were sequenced by immunoSEQ multiplex PCR, and TCRdb holds only the in-frame ones, with some missing. The sample includes 150,000 to 200,000 clones, about three quarters seen only once; the top ten take around 9.3%. The CDR3 spans 15 residues. Trimming took 7 bases from V and 4 from J; bases not matched to a gene: 9. Looked up from germline, CDR1 is SGHRS and CDR2 is YFSETQ. This TCR was sampled from a young man in good health and CMV-seropositive. The chain carries TRBV5-1 and TRBJ2-5; 11 positions agree with TRBD1. The material sequenced was PBMCs. CDR3 bases: TGCGCCAGCGCCCCCGGGACAGGGGGTTTAGAGACCCAGTACTTC. It codes for CASAPGTGGLETQYF.